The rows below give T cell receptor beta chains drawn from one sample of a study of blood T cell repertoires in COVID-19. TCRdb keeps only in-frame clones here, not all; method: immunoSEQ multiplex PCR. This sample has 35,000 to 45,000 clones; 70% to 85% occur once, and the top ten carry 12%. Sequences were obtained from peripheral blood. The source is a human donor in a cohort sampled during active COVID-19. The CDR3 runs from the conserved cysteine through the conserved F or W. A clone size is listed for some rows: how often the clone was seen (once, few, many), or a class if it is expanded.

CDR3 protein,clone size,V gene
CASSRTSGGATSYNEQFF,.,TRBV4-1
CSVASPDTQYF,.,TRBV29-1
CASSSSGVGGYEQYF,.,TRBV7-2
CASLQGSGNTIYF,.,TRBV6-5
CASSFTSGDTQYF,.,TRBV28
CASSRSGLAGVDEQFF,.,TRBV7-6
CASMRGQGGGEQYF,.,TRBV6-5
CASSRGQGSQETQYF,.,TRBV3-1/TRBV3-2
CASSLTTKETQYF,.,TRBV12-3/TRBV12-4
CASSKDYRPGELFF,once,TRBV5-1
CASSPPTGFTETQYF,.,TRBV18
CASSSPRGGDHEQYF,.,TRBV5-1
CASSQRGGMYNEQFF,once,TRBV3-1/TRBV3-2
CASSAGYETQYF,once,TRBV7-2
CASSHGGTGGQETQYF,.,TRBV4-1
CSVVRGFSTDTQYF,.,TRBV29-1